This T cell receptor beta chain comes out of a study of T cells in Graves' hyperthyroidism and ophthalmopathy. Trimming cost V 7 bases and J 3 bases; bases outside gene matches: 5. Per the germline V gene, CDR1 is SNHLY and CDR2 is FYNNEI. The CDR3 totals 13 residues. The investigators amplified TCR beta CDR3 regions from RNA transcripts. The HTBI set primed first-round TCR CDR3 RT-PCR. TCRdb itself ran the multiplex PCR reads through MiXCR, one entry per CDR3 protein. This sample carries 250,000 to 400,000 distinct CDR3 sequences, about 13% of them seen once, and the ten largest clones take 34%. This clonotype was seen at least ten times. Its specificity is unknown. The study included ophthalmopathy patients with Clinical Activity Score at least 3, NOSPECS grade at least 4 and duration under 3 months. The study, taken as a whole, reports: Blood held most thyroid clonotypes expanded above 0.001 frequency.

The clonotype comes from a woman aged 40-49 years with Graves' ophthalmopathy. The V and J genes are TRBV2 and TRBJ2-7; TRBD1 aligns across 8 bases. Sequencing input: blood. Here the CDR3 DNA reads TGTGCCAGCAAGCGACAGGGGAACTACGAGCAGTACTTC. Translation gives CASKRQGNYEQYF.